These 18 T cell receptor beta chains were all obtained from the same sample, sequenced in a study of blood T cell repertoires in COVID-19. The table came from immunoSEQ multiplex PCR; TCRdb's copy has only in-frame clones and leaves some out. Of about 370,000 clones in the sample, 90% are singletons; the top ten hold 6.5% to 8%. Sequences were obtained from peripheral blood. The receptors originated from a man between 18 and 29 years old with active or convalescent COVID-19.

This clone was found once. The genes are TRBV2 and TRBJ1-2, with TRBD1 matching 8 bases. The CDR3 has 13 residues. Germline CDR1 and CDR2: SNHLY and FYNNEI. With 5 bases clipped from V and 8 bases from J, the junction kept 7 bases outside the gene matches. The CDR3 loop is CASSSDRARGYTF. The CDR3, as DNA: TGTGCCAGCAGTTCGGACAGGGCGCGAGGCTACACCTTC. The complete variable domain, with remaining parts taken from reference TRBV2 and TRBJ1-2, reads EPEVTQTPSHQVTQMGQEVILRCVPISNHLYFYWYRQILGQKVEFLVSFYNNEISEKSEIFDDQFSVERPDGSNFTLKIRSTKLEDSAMYFCASSSDRARGYTFGSGTRLTVV.

The chain employs TRBV7-6 and TRBJ1-4, with D possibly TRBD1 on 6 matching bases. CDR3 size: 15 residues. V lost 5 bases to trimming and J lost 5 bases, with 15 bases between them. Germline-derived CDR1 and CDR2 are SGHVS and FNYEAQ. CDR3 amino acids: CASSASGVQNEKLFF. The CDR3 nucleotides are TGTGCCAGCAGCGCCTCAGGGGTCCAGAATGAAAAACTGTTTTTT.

The chain is built from TRBV5-4 and TRBJ2-5, with 12 bases fitting TRBD2. The V gene's germline CDR1 is SGHNT and CDR2 YYREEE (reference sequence). This CDR3 has 19 residues. Germline trimming cut 4 bases from V and 1 base from J; bases unmatched to any gene: 14. CDR3 sequence (DNA): TGTGCCAGCAGCCCGGGGGTCCCTAGCGGGAGGGGGTTCCAAGAGACCCAGTACTTC. Its protein product is CASSPGVPSGRGFQETQYF.

The rearrangement uses TRBV6-5 and TRBJ2-3; 12 bases match TRBD2. From germline, CDR1 is MNHEY and CDR2 SVGAGI. The CDR3 covers 15 residues. V was clipped by 5 bases and J by 5 bases; unmatched bases: 5. CDR3 sequence (DNA): TGTGCCAGCAGTAAACCGGGACTAGCGGGAGATACGCAGTATTTT. Translated: CASSKPGLAGDTQYF.

Only one count was recorded for this clone. The V and J genes are TRBV3-1 (or the pseudogene TRBV3-2) and TRBJ2-5; TRBD1 agrees at 9 bases. CDR3 length equals 16 residues. The ends lost 4 bases at V and 4 bases at J; junction bases unmatched: 10. CDR1 and CDR2 from the germline V gene are LGHDT and YNNKEL (reference sequence). The CDR3 here is CASSRPRGTGLETQYF. DNA of the CDR3: TGTGCCAGCAGCCGCCCACGTGGGACAGGGTTAGAGACCCAGTACTTC.

The chain combines TRBV18 with TRBJ2-1; TRBD1 might be the D (5 bases). V was trimmed by 3 bases and J by 7 bases, leaving 16 bases between them. CDR3 size: 15 residues. CDR1 KGHSH and CDR2 LQKENI come from the germline V gene. The CDR3 sequence is CASSPRYRPTNEQFF. The CDR3 DNA is TGTGCCAGCTCACCTAGGTACAGGCCTACTAATGAGCAGTTCTTC.

This rearrangement joins TRBV5-1 to TRBJ2-3; no firm D call. V lost 4 bases, J lost 2 bases, and 8 bases lay in between. This CDR3 has 13 residues. Germline loops: CDR1 SGHRS, CDR2 YFSETQ. This CDR3 reads CASSVGYTDTQYF. CDR3 bases: TGCGCCAGCAGCGTCGGTTACACAGATACGCAGTATTTT.

The V call is TRBV9, the J call TRBJ2-7; D possibly corresponds to TRBD2 (6 bases). Germline CDR1 SGDLS, CDR2 YYNGEE. With 0 bases removed from V and 6 bases from J, the gap between germline ends came to 13 bases. The CDR3 is 14 amino acids. CDR3 sequence (DNA): TGTGCCAGCAGCGTAGGTGGAGGGACCGTCGAGCAGTACTTC. This translates into CASSVGGGTVEQYF.

With respect to this clone: Within the sample, other DNA sequences also encode this same CDR3. V is TRBV9 and J is TRBJ2-7; 9 nucleotides match TRBD1. The germline V gene has CDR1 SGDLS and CDR2 YYNGEE. This CDR3 has 14 residues. With 3 bases clipped from V and 2 bases from J, the junction kept 3 bases outside the gene matches. CDR3: CASSAGQGTYEQYF. In nucleotides, the CDR3 is TGTGCCAGCAGCGCGGGACAGGGAACCTACGAGCAGTACTTC.

The V and J genes are TRBV15 and TRBJ2-1, with 10 bases matching TRBD2. Germline values: CDR1 LNHNV, CDR2 YYDKDF (reference sequence). The V gene end was trimmed by 2 bases and the J gene end by 9 bases; junction bases not matched to a gene: 4. This CDR3 is built from 14 residues. The CDR3 DNA reads as TGTGCCACCAGCAGAACGGGACTAGCGATTGAGCAGTTCTTC. Translated: CATSRTGLAIEQFF.

The chain is built from TRBV3-1 (or the pseudogene TRBV3-2) and TRBJ1-1, with D unclear. This CDR3 has 15 amino acids. The germline CDR1 and CDR2 sequences are LGHDT and YNNKEL (reference sequence). V dropped 1 base and J dropped 1 base, with 10 bases sitting between them. This CDR3 reads CASSQGWYGNTEAFF. CDR3 in DNA: TGTGCCAGCAGCCAAGGGTGGTACGGGAACACTGAAGCTTTCTTT.

The V gene is TRBV2, the J gene TRBJ1-5; 11 positions agree with TRBD1. Unmatched junction bases numbered 5, after V lost 5 bases and J lost 5 bases. Germline V lookup: CDR1 SNHLY, CDR2 FYNNEI. This CDR3 is 15 amino acids long. The CDR3 reads CASSPGTGGYQPQHF. CDR3 coding DNA: TGTGCCAGCAGTCCCGGGACAGGGGGATATCAGCCCCAGCATTTT.

The V call is TRBV21-1, the J call TRBJ1-6; TRBD1, the table's D call, was not compared with the DNA. TRBV21-1 is recorded as a pseudogene. The CDR3 extends over 15 amino acids. The CDR3 loop is CASSKGDRAHSPLHF. The DNA of the CDR3 is TGTGCCAGCAGCAAAGGGGACAGGGCGCACTCACCCCTCCACTTT.

The genes are TRBV6-2 or TRBV6-3 and TRBJ2-1, with 9 bases fitting TRBD1. Germline CDR1 reads MNHEY; CDR2 reads SVGEGT. The CDR3 covers 15 residues. With 4 bases clipped from V and 5 bases from J, the junction kept 6 bases outside the gene matches. CDR3 in DNA: TGTGCCAGCAGTTTTGCCGGGACAGGGCACAATGAGCAGTTCTTC. Amino acids: CASSFAGTGHNEQFF.

For the CDR3, the DNA is TGTGCCAGCAGCGCCCGGCTAGCGGGAGTTGCCGGGGAGCTGTTTTTT. Translating it yields CASSARLAGVAGELFF. The V gene is TRBV7-9, the J gene TRBJ2-2, with TRBD2 matching 10 bases. After removal of 5 bases from V and 6 bases from J, the junction contained 9 bases not matched to a gene. There are 16 residues in the CDR3. CDR1 is SEHNR, CDR2 FQNEAQ, per germline (reference sequence).

CDR3 sequence (DNA): TGTGCCAGTAGTATAGTTGCCAGGAAAGCTCAGCCCCAGCATTTT. Its protein product is CASSIVARKAQPQHF. The rearrangement uses TRBV19 and TRBJ1-5, with D unclear. Trimming cost V 1 base and J 6 bases, with 13 bases left between them. CDR3 size: 15 residues. Germline V gene lookup returns CDR1 LNHDA and CDR2 SQIVND (reference sequence). Using reference TRBV19 and TRBJ1-5 for the parts outside the CDR3, the full variable domain is DGGITQSPKYLFRKEGQNVTLSCEQNLNHDAMYWYRQDPGQGLRLIYYSQIVNDFQKGDIAEGYSVSREKKESFPLTVTSAQKNPTAFYLCASSIVARKAQPQHFGDGTRLSIL.

The rearrangement joins TRBV3-1 (or the pseudogene TRBV3-2) to TRBJ1-2, with no clear D. The ends were cut back, 0 bases at V and 8 bases at J, with 13 bases in the middle. CDR1 and CDR2 from the germline V gene are LGHDT and YNNKEL (reference sequence). This CDR3 is built from 14 residues. The CDR3 region is CASSQEGIGGGYTF. In nucleotides, the CDR3 is TGTGCCAGCAGCCAAGAGGGTATCGGCGGCGGCTACACCTTC.

The chain employs TRBV5-5 and TRBJ2-7; 9 bases agree with TRBD1. The junction had 5 bases not matched to a gene; V was cut back by 5 bases and J by 5 bases. Germline V lookup: CDR1 SGHKS, CDR2 YYEKEE (reference sequence). This CDR3 has 13 residues. The CDR3: CASSGTGYHEQYF. CDR3 in DNA: TGTGCCAGCAGTGGGACAGGGTATCACGAGCAGTACTTC.